This T cell receptor beta chain was recorded in a study of glioma-infiltrating T cells after dendritic cell vaccination. Study-wide context: Patients had newly diagnosed or recurrent glioblastoma and received dendritic cell vaccines.

Amplification used 60 V beta primers and 13 J beta primers. Repertoires were generated with immunoSEQ multiplex PCR, while TCRdb's copy carries only in-frame clones and drops some. The table records 90,000 to 95,000 clones, about 81% of them present only once. Described time point: after dendritic cell vaccination, including at tumor progression/relapse. Blood PBMC samples: pre-vaccination, two weeks post third vaccination, and at tumor progression. This clone has just a few counts. Trimming took 6 bases from V and 4 from J, leaving 13 bases between them. The CDR3 consists of 13 residues. Germline V gives CDR1 MNHNS, CDR2 SASEGT.

The TCR was taken from a human donor with glioblastoma. Here the sequenced sample was blood, taken after dendritic cell vaccination. The chain joins TRBV6-1 to TRBJ2-7; possible D gene TRBD1, 6 bases. CDR3 amino acids: CASRRKQGYEQYV. The CDR3 nucleotides read TGTGCCAGCAGACGAAAACAGGGTTACGAGCAGTACGTC.